The 5 T cell receptor beta chains below come from one sample, sequenced in a study of T cells in Graves' hyperthyroidism and ophthalmopathy. The TCR beta CDR3 regions underwent amplification using RNA transcripts as the source. TCR CDR3 underwent first-round RT-PCR with the HTBI primer set. MiXCR, applied by TCRdb to the multiplex PCR reads, yields one record per CDR3 protein. This sample yields 400,000 to 450,000 distinct CDR3 sequences, of which roughly 14% are seen a single time; approximately 13% belongs to the top ten. Sequencing was done on a sample of blood. The receptors derive from a man younger than 35 with Graves' ophthalmopathy.

This clonotype was detected many times. The chain has TRBV15 and TRBJ2-7; D might be TRBD1 (6 bases). Germline loops: CDR1 LNHNV, CDR2 YYDKDF (reference sequence). The V end lost 0 bases, the J end lost 6 bases, and 21 bases lay between the germline ends. CDR3 size: 17 residues. The chain's CDR3 is CATSRDQSETGLSEQYF. The DNA of the CDR3 is TGTGCCACCAGCAGAGATCAGTCCGAGACAGGCCTCTCCGAGCAGTACTTC.

There are many counts of this clonotype. CDR3: CASSLFLKEQYF. In DNA, the CDR3 is TGTGCCAGCAGTTTATTCCTGAAAGAGCAGTACTTC. J is TRBJ2-7 and V is TRBV12-3 or TRBV12-4, with no clear D. The CDR3 length is 12 residues. With 2 bases removed from V and 7 bases from J, the gap between germline ends came to 9 bases.

This clonotype was observed many times. CDR3 residues: CASSMVGDNQPQHF. In DNA, the CDR3 is TGTGCCAGCTCAATGGTAGGGGACAATCAGCCCCAGCATTTT. The chain links TRBV18 to TRBJ1-5; weak D call: TRBD1 (5 bases). The V end lost 5 bases, the J end lost 3 bases, and 11 bases lay between the germline ends. The CDR3 has 14 residues. The germline gives CDR1 KGHSH, CDR2 LQKENI.

The gene calls are TRBV10-1 and TRBJ2-7; D gene ambiguous. The CDR3 consists of 13 residues. The germline gives CDR1 WNHNN, CDR2 SYGVQD (reference sequence). The V gene lost 0 bases and the J gene lost 4 bases, with 7 bases spanning the gap. The CDR3 spells CASSESYSYEQYF. The CDR3 region has the DNA TGCGCCAGCAGTGAGTCTTACAGTTACGAGCAGTACTTC.

This clonotype was seen ten or more times. The chain employs TRBV11-3 and TRBJ2-5; D remains ambiguous. The CDR3 sequence is 14 residues long. V lost 5 bases and J 1 base, leaving 11 bases between the germline ends. Per the germline V gene, CDR1 is SGHNT and CDR2 is YENEEA. The CDR3 reads CASSGRMPQETQYF. Written as DNA, the CDR3 is TGTGCCAGCAGCGGCAGGATGCCCCAAGAGACCCAGTACTTC. Full variable domain (remainder filled in from reference TRBV11-3 and TRBJ2-5): EAGVVQSPRYKIIEKKQPVAFWCNPISGHNTLYWYLQNLGQGPELLIRYENEEAVDDSQLPKDRFSAERLKGVDSTLKIQPAELGDSAVYLCASSGRMPQETQYFGPGTRLLVL.